This entry features one T cell receptor beta chain sequence. This sample was included in a study of T cells expressing NK-cell markers. Study overall: It was sorted CD3+CD56-NKG2C+, CD3+CD56+NKG2C- and CD3+CD56+NKG2C+ T cells that provided the TCR beta repertoires.

Following a re-call of the 5' RACE reads, TCRdb has one entry per CDR3 protein and lacks DNA. The sample table includes around 280,000 distinct CDR3 sequences. Germline V gene data show CDR1 as ENHRY and CDR2 as SYGVKD. The CDR3 has 16 amino acids. Sequenced sample: blood T cells: a sorted CD56 or NKG2C T cell subset, CD4+ or CD8+ T cells, or bulk PBMC T cells (not recorded which). This sequence was found in a young man in good health. The chain employs TRBV10-3 and TRBJ2-7; lacking DNA, the TRBD1 call made by TCRdb goes unchecked. The CDR3 sequence: CAISLRGGRRDHEQYF.